This T cell receptor beta chain was obtained from a study of T-cell memory formation after mild COVID-19. Overall study context: TCR clusters largely stayed donor specific. Study results and limitations: Several responding clones turned up in pre-infection memory, indicating that cross-reactive memory may have taken part. Unconfirmed was the SARS-CoV-2 specificity of second-wave clones that peaked on day 37.

CDR1 is MDHEN, CDR2 SYDVKM, per germline. J gave up 2 bases and V 0 bases, and 0 bases lay outside the gene matches. CDR3 length: 14 amino acids. Many counts were recorded for this clonotype. Its antigen is still unknown. 5'RACE with constant-segment primers built TCRalpha and TCRbeta cDNA libraries with UMIs. A single record per CDR3 protein comes from TCRdb applying MiXCR to the 5' RACE reads. The sample has roughly 370,000 distinct CDR3 sequences; approximately 15% are singletons. This clonotype was obtained from a man aged 18 to 35 who had mild COVID-19 (a few samples of this study predate the infection). Cell type and time point are not known. The gene calls are TRBV28 and TRBJ2-5, with 7 bases identical to TRBD1. Input material: PBMCs or a T cell subset sorted from them (not recorded which). The CDR3 DNA reads as TGTGCCAGCAGTTTATGGGGACAGCAAGAGACCCAGTACTTC. It encodes CASSLWGQQETQYF.